The rows below give T cell receptor beta chains drawn from one sample of a study of blood T cell repertoires in COVID-19. Using immunoSEQ multiplex PCR, the repertoire was profiled, and TCRdb retains in-frame clones only, with some absent. This table holds about 140,000 clones, 88% found once. Sequenced sample: peripheral blood. These receptors all stem from a man aged 50 to 59 with active or convalescent COVID-19. Each CDR3 is given with its conserved first and last residue. The D gene is left open where the match is weak. Where a row states a size, it is once, few, many or the class of an expanded clone; other rows omit it.

cdr3_nt: TGCGCCAGCAGGGTTGCGAGACAGGGCGAAAAACTGTTTTTT
cdr3_aa: CASRVARQGEKLFF
j_call: TRBJ1-4
d_call: TRBD1
clone_size: once
v_call: TRBV5-1

cdr3_nt: TGTGCCAGCAGCCAACGGACTGAAGCTTTCTTT
cdr3_aa: CASSQRTEAFF
j_call: TRBJ1-1
d_call: .
clone_size: .
v_call: TRBV3-1/TRBV3-2

cdr3_nt: TGTGCCAGCAGCCCGGGACTAGCGGGTTACGAGCAGTACTTC
cdr3_aa: CASSPGLAGYEQYF
j_call: TRBJ2-7
d_call: TRBD2
clone_size: .
v_call: TRBV5-6

cdr3_nt: TGCAGCGTTGCTACAGGGGGCCGGGGCAATCAGCCCCAGCATTTT
cdr3_aa: CSVATGGRGNQPQHF
j_call: TRBJ1-5
d_call: TRBD1
clone_size: .
v_call: TRBV29-1

cdr3_nt: TGTGCCAGCAGTTCCCCGACAGTTAACTATGGCTACACCTTC
cdr3_aa: CASSSPTVNYGYTF
j_call: TRBJ1-2
d_call: .
clone_size: .
v_call: TRBV28

cdr3_nt: TGTGCCAGCAGTCCCCCGGGAGGCCACGAGCAGTACTTC
cdr3_aa: CASSPPGGHEQYF
j_call: TRBJ2-7
d_call: TRBD2
clone_size: .
v_call: TRBV27

cdr3_nt: TGTGCCAGCAGCTTGGAAAGGGGCGGCGATGGCTACACCTTC
cdr3_aa: CASSLERGGDGYTF
j_call: TRBJ1-2
d_call: .
clone_size: .
v_call: TRBV7-9

cdr3_nt: TGTGCCAGCAGCAAAGGACAGGGGGCAGCTCAGCCCCAGCATTTT
cdr3_aa: CASSKGQGAAQPQHF
j_call: TRBJ1-5
d_call: .
clone_size: .
v_call: TRBV21-1

cdr3_nt: TGTGCCAGTAGTATAAGAGAGAAGGGAGGAGAAGGTCGAGGCTACACCTTC
cdr3_aa: CASSIREKGGEGRGYTF
j_call: TRBJ1-2
d_call: .
clone_size: .
v_call: TRBV19

cdr3_nt: TGTGCCAGCAGCTTAGGAGGGTGGGAACTTTATGGCTACACCTTC
cdr3_aa: CASSLGGWELYGYTF
j_call: TRBJ1-2
d_call: .
clone_size: .
v_call: TRBV7-2

cdr3_nt: TGTGCCAGCAGTTTAGGGACAGGGAACTCACCCCTCCACTTT
cdr3_aa: CASSLGTGNSPLHF
j_call: TRBJ1-6
d_call: TRBD1
clone_size: .
v_call: TRBV28

cdr3_nt: TGTGCCAGCAGCTTGTATCCCCAGGGCACAGATACGCAGTATTTT
cdr3_aa: CASSLYPQGTDTQYF
j_call: TRBJ2-3
d_call: .
clone_size: .
v_call: TRBV13

cdr3_nt: TGCGCCAGCAGCTATACGGTGAACACTGAAGCTTTCTTT
cdr3_aa: CASSYTVNTEAFF
j_call: TRBJ1-1
d_call: .
clone_size: .
v_call: TRBV5-1

cdr3_nt: TGCAGCGTTGATTCCAGGCTAGCGGGAGGCGAGCAGTACTTC
cdr3_aa: CSVDSRLAGGEQYF
j_call: TRBJ2-7
d_call: TRBD2
clone_size: .
v_call: TRBV29-1

cdr3_nt: TGTGCCAGCAGACAAGGACATACAACCTACAATGAGCAGTTCTTC
cdr3_aa: CASRQGHTTYNEQFF
j_call: TRBJ2-1
d_call: .
clone_size: .
v_call: TRBV3-1/TRBV3-2

cdr3_nt: TGTGCCAGCAGCTTAAAGGACAGGACTGAAGCTTTCTTT
cdr3_aa: CASSLKDRTEAFF
j_call: TRBJ1-1
d_call: TRBD1
clone_size: .
v_call: TRBV7-6

cdr3_nt: TGTGCCAGCAGTCAGACAGGGGGCGGCTACACCTTC
cdr3_aa: CASSQTGGGYTF
j_call: TRBJ1-2
d_call: TRBD1
clone_size: .
v_call: TRBV6-5

cdr3_nt: TGTGCCACCAGTGACTCCGGTAAAGACAGGAACTATGGCTACACCTTC
cdr3_aa: CATSDSGKDRNYGYTF
j_call: TRBJ1-2
d_call: .
clone_size: .
v_call: TRBV24-1

cdr3_nt: TGTGCCAGCAGCCAAGATTTTGGGGCAGGTTATAGCAATCAGCCCCAGCATTTT
cdr3_aa: CASSQDFGAGYSNQPQHF
j_call: TRBJ1-5
d_call: .
clone_size: few
v_call: TRBV4-2

cdr3_nt: TGTGCCAGCAGCGCCCGGACAGGCCGGAACACCGGGGAGCTGTTTTTT
cdr3_aa: CASSARTGRNTGELFF
j_call: TRBJ2-2
d_call: TRBD1
clone_size: .
v_call: TRBV7-2

cdr3_nt: TGTGCCAGCAGAAAAAGGGGACAGGTCGGCTATGGCTACACCTTC
cdr3_aa: CASRKRGQVGYGYTF
j_call: TRBJ1-2
d_call: TRBD1
clone_size: few
v_call: TRBV28

cdr3_nt: TGTGCCAGCAGTGCCCGGGACAGGAATAATTCACCCCTCCACTTT
cdr3_aa: CASSARDRNNSPLHF
j_call: TRBJ1-6
d_call: TRBD1
clone_size: .
v_call: TRBV25-1

cdr3_nt: TGTGCCAGCAGGGCGGTTAACAATGAGCAGTTCTTC
cdr3_aa: CASRAVNNEQFF
j_call: TRBJ2-1
d_call: .
clone_size: .
v_call: TRBV6-5

cdr3_nt: TGTGCCAGTAGTATTGGTCGGGGGAGCTCCTACAATGAGCAGTTCTTC
cdr3_aa: CASSIGRGSSYNEQFF
j_call: TRBJ2-1
d_call: .
clone_size: .
v_call: TRBV19

cdr3_nt: TGCGCCAGCAGCTTGGTGGTGGGGCTGGGGAACACTGAAGCTTTCTTT
cdr3_aa: CASSLVVGLGNTEAFF
j_call: TRBJ1-1
d_call: .
clone_size: .
v_call: TRBV5-1

cdr3_nt: TGTGCCAGCAGCCTAGCGGGAGGAAGTGAGACCCAGTACTTC
cdr3_aa: CASSLAGGSETQYF
j_call: TRBJ2-5
d_call: TRBD2
clone_size: .
v_call: TRBV2

cdr3_nt: TGTGCCAGCAGCCAGATAGCGGGAGGTTTTGGCTATGAGCAGTTCTTC
cdr3_aa: CASSQIAGGFGYEQFF
j_call: TRBJ2-1
d_call: TRBD2
clone_size: .
v_call: TRBV4-2

cdr3_nt: TGTGCCAGCAGCCCTAGTACCCGCGGCTGGGGAGCTATTGGAAACACCATATATTTT
cdr3_aa: CASSPSTRGWGAIGNTIYF
j_call: TRBJ1-3
d_call: .
clone_size: .
v_call: TRBV7-9

cdr3_nt: TGTGCCAGCAGTTTGGCAGGGGAGAGAACCAAAAACATTCAGTACTTC
cdr3_aa: CASSLAGERTKNIQYF
j_call: TRBJ2-4
d_call: .
clone_size: .
v_call: TRBV28

cdr3_nt: TGTGCCAGCAGTTACTCAGGGGTCGGTTCACCCCTCCACTTT
cdr3_aa: CASSYSGVGSPLHF
j_call: TRBJ1-6
d_call: .
clone_size: .
v_call: TRBV6-6

cdr3_nt: TGTGCCTGGAGTCGGGGCAGGGGACAGCCCCAGCATTTT
cdr3_aa: CAWSRGRGQPQHF
j_call: TRBJ1-5
d_call: .
clone_size: .
v_call: TRBV30

cdr3_nt: TGCGCCAGCAGCGGGTCTAGCGTTAAAAATGAGCAGTTCTTC
cdr3_aa: CASSGSSVKNEQFF
j_call: TRBJ2-1
d_call: .
clone_size: .
v_call: TRBV5-1

cdr3_nt: TGTGCCAGCAGCTTAACCCCTGACAGGGAATGTCAGGAGACCCAGTACTTC
cdr3_aa: CASSLTPDRECQETQYF
j_call: TRBJ2-5
d_call: TRBD1
clone_size: .
v_call: TRBV7-3

cdr3_nt: TGTGCCAGCAGTGACGCGACTTATAGCTCCTACGAGCAGTACTTC
cdr3_aa: CASSDATYSSYEQYF
j_call: TRBJ2-7
d_call: .
clone_size: .
v_call: TRBV6-4

cdr3_nt: TGTGCCAGCAGCCCCCCAACAGGGATGAACACTGAAGCTTTCTTT
cdr3_aa: CASSPPTGMNTEAFF
j_call: TRBJ1-1
d_call: .
clone_size: once
v_call: TRBV3-1/TRBV3-2

cdr3_nt: TGTGCCAGCAGTGGCGGCACTGAAGCTTTCTTT
cdr3_aa: CASSGGTEAFF
j_call: TRBJ1-1
d_call: .
clone_size: .
v_call: TRBV6-6

cdr3_nt: TGTGCCACCAGCAGAGCGACAGGGGGCCCCTACGAGCAGTACTTC
cdr3_aa: CATSRATGGPYEQYF
j_call: TRBJ2-7
d_call: TRBD1
clone_size: .
v_call: TRBV15

cdr3_nt: TGTGCCAGTACCCGACAGGGGAGGCAAGAGACCCAGTACTTC
cdr3_aa: CASTRQGRQETQYF
j_call: TRBJ2-5
d_call: TRBD1
clone_size: .
v_call: TRBV2